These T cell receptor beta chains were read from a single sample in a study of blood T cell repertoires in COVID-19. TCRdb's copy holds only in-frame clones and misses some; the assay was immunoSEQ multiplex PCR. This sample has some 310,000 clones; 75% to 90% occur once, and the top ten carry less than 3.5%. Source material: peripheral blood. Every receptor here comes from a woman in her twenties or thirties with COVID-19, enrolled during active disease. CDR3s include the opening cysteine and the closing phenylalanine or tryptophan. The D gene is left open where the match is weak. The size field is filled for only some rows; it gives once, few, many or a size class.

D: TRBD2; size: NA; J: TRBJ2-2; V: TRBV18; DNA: TGTGCCAGCTCACTCCACGGACTAGCGGGAGGGAACACCGGGGAGCTGTTTTTT; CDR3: CASSLHGLAGGNTGELFF
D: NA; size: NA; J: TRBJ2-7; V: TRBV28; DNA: TGTGCCAGCAGTTCCGGACAGCTCTACGAGCAGTACTTC; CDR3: CASSSGQLYEQYF
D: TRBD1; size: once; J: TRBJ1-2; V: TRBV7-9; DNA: TGTGCCAGCAGCTTTAGACAGGGCGTTGGCTGGGGCTACACCTTC; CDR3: CASSFRQGVGWGYTF
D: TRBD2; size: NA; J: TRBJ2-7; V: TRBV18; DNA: TGTGCCAGCTCACCAGGACTAGCGGGGGCCCAAGAGCAGTACTTC; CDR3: CASSPGLAGAQEQYF
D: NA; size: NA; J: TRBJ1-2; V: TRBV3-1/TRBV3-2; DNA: TGTGCCAGCAGCCAGCGAGGTTCTACCTATGGCTACACCTTC; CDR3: CASSQRGSTYGYTF
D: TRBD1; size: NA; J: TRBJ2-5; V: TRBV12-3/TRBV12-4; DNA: TGTGCCAGCAGGGGGACAGGGCCAGAGACCCAGTACTTC; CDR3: CASRGTGPETQYF
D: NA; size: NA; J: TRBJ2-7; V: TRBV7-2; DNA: TGTGCCAGCAGCCCAACTGACAGGAACTACGAGCAGTACTTC; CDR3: CASSPTDRNYEQYF
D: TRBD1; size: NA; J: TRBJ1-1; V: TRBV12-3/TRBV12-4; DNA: TGTGCCAGCAGTCCCGACAGGGGTGAAGCTTTCTTT; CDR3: CASSPDRGEAFF
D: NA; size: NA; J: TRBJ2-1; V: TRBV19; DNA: TGTGCCAGTAGTATTTTTAGTCTCAATGAGCAGTTCTTC; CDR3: CASSIFSLNEQFF
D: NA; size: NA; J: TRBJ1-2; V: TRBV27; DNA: TGTGCCAGCAGTTTAGGGCAGAACTATGGCTACACCTTC; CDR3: CASSLGQNYGYTF
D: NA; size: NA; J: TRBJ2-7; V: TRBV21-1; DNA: TGTGCCAGCAGCTTCCGGGACAGAGCCTACGAGCAGTACTTC; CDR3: CASSFRDRAYEQYF
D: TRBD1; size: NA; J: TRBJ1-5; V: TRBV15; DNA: TGTGCCACCAGCCGCTATGGGACAGGGGAGGACAATCAGCCCCAGCATTTT; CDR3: CATSRYGTGEDNQPQHF
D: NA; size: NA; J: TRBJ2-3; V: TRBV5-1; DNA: TGCGCCAGCAGAGGGACTGGCTCCGCAGATACGCAGTATTTT; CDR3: CASRGTGSADTQYF
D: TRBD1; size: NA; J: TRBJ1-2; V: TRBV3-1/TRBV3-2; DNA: TGTGCCAGCAGCCCGCGGACAGGGAACTATGGCTACACCTTC; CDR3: CASSPRTGNYGYTF
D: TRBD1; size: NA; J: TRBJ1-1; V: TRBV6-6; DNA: TGTGCCAGCAGTTCGAGGACAGGGAGCATCACTGAAGCTTTCTTT; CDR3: CASSSRTGSITEAFF
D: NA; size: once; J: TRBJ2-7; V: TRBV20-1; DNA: TGCAGTGCTCGACTCAGGGGCGAGCAGTACTTC; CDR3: CSARLRGEQYF
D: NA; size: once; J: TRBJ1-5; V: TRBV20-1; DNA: TGCAGTGCTAGTCTAACAGGCTTAAGCAATCAGCCCCAGCATTTT; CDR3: CSASLTGLSNQPQHF
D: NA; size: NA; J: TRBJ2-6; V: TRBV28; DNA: TGTGCCAGCAGTTTACCCACGGGCTCTGGGGCCAACGTCCTGACTTTC; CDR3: CASSLPTGSGANVLTF
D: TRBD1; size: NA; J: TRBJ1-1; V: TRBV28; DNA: TGTGCCAGCAGACCACTCGACAGGGGGCGCACTGAAGCTTTCTTT; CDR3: CASRPLDRGRTEAFF
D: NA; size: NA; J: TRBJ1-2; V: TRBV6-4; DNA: TGTGCCAGCAGGGCGGTGGAGGGGCTATACGGCTATGGCTACACCTTC; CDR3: CASRAVEGLYGYGYTF
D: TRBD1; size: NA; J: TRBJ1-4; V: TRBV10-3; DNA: TGTGCCACCAAGGACAGGGAGGCGACTAATGAAAAACTGTTTTTT; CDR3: CATKDREATNEKLFF
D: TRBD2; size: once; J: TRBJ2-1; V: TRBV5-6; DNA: TGTGCCAGCAGCTTGGGTGGTCGCGGGGGCTCCTACAATGAGCAGTTCTTC; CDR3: CASSLGGRGGSYNEQFF
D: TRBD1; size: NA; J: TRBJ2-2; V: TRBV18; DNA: TGTGCCAGCTCACCCCCGGGACAGGGGTCCGGGGAGCTGTTTTTT; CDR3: CASSPPGQGSGELFF
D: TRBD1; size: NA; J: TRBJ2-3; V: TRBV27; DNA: TGTGCCAGCACCCGGGACAGGGGGCGCACAGATACGCAGTATTTT; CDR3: CASTRDRGRTDTQYF
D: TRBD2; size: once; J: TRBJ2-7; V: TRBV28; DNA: TGTGCCAGCAGTCCCGGACTAGCGGGAGTATTGGAGCAGTACTTC; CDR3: CASSPGLAGVLEQYF
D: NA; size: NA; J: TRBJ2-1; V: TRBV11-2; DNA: TGTGCCAGCAGCTTAAGGGGCGGGACCTCCTACAATGAGCAGTTCTTC; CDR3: CASSLRGGTSYNEQFF
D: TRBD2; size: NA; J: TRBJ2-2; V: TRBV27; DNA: TGTGCCAGCAGTCCCTTGGGAGCGGGAGCGGCCGGGGAGCTGTTTTTT; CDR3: CASSPLGAGAAGELFF
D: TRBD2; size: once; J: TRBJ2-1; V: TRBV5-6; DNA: TGTGCCAGCAGCTTGGTGGCGGGAGGGCTTTTCAAGGAGCAGTTCTTC; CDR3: CASSLVAGGLFKEQFF
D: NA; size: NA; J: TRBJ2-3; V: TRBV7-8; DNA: TGTGCCAGCAGCTTAGACTCGGCGGTTAATGCAGATACGCAGTATTTT; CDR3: CASSLDSAVNADTQYF
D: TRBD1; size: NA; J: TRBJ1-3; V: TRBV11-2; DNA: TGTGCCAGCAGCTCGACACAGGGGCCTGTAGGAAACACCATATATTTT; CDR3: CASSSTQGPVGNTIYF
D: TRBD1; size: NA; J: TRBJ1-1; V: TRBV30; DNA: TGTGCCTGGAAGGCTCGACAGGGGGCGACTGAAGCTTTCTTT; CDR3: CAWKARQGATEAFF
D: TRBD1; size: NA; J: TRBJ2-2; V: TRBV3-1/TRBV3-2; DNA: TGTGCCAGCAGCCTTGGACAGGGAATCACCGGGGAGCTGTTTTTT; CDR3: CASSLGQGITGELFF
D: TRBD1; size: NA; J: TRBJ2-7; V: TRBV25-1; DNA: TGTGCCAGCAGTGAATTTGGGACAGGGGGCTACGAGCAGTACTTC; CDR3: CASSEFGTGGYEQYF
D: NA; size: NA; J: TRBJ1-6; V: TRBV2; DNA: TGTGCCAGCAGTGAAAGGACCGGCGGGAATTCACCCCTCCACTTT; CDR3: CASSERTGGNSPLHF
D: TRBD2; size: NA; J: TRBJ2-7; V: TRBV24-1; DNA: TGTGCCGCCCCGGGAGGGGTCTACTACGAGCAGTACTTC; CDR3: CAAPGGVYYEQYF
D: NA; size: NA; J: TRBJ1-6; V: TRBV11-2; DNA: TGTGCCAGCAGCCTTTTGGGGGCCTCACCCCTCCACTTT; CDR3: CASSLLGASPLHF
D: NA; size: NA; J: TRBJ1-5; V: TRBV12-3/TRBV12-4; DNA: TGTGCCAGCAGTTCAGGGAATCAGCCCCAGCATTTT; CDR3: CASSSGNQPQHF
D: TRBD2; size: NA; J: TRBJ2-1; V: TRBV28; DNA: TGTGCCAGCAGTTTGGTAGCGGGGGATAATGAGCAGTTCTTC; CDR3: CASSLVAGDNEQFF
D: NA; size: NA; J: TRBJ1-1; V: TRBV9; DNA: TGTGCCAGCAGCGTCGACAGGACGGGCACTGAAGCTTTCTTT; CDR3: CASSVDRTGTEAFF
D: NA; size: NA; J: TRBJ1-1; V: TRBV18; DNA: TGTGCCAGCTCACCGCGTCGCAGGGAGGGTAGTCCTGAAGCTTTCTTT; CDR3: CASSPRRREGSPEAFF
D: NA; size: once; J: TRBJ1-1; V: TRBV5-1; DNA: TGCGCCAGCAGCGACCCCACAGGGACTGAAGCTTTCTTT; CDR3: CASSDPTGTEAFF
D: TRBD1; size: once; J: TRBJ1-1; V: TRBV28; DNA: TGTGCCAGCCTTCGACAGGGGGCGGACACTGAAGCTTTCTTT; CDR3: CASLRQGADTEAFF